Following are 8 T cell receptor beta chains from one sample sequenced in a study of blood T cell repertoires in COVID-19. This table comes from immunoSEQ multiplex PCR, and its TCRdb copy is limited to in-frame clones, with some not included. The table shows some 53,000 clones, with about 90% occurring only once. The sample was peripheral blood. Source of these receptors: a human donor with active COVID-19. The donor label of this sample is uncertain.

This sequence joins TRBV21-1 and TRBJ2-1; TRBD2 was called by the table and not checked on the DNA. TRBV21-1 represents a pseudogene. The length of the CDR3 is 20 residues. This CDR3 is CASSKSPLPFFIVSYNEQFF. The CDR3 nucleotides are TGTGCCAGCAGCAAAAGCCCCCTCCCGTTCTTTATCGTCTCCTACAATGAGCAGTTCTTC.

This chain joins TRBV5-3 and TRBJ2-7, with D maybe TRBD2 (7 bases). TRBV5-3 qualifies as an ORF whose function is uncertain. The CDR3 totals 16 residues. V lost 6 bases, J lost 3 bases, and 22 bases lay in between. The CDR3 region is CARNLWGGRAHYEQYF. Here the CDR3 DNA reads TGTGCCAGAAATCTATGGGGGGGGCGAGCCCACTACGAGCAGTACTTC.

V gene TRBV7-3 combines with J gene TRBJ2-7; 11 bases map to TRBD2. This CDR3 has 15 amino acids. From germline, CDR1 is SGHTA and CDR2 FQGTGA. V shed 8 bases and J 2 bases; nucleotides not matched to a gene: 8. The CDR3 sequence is CASRPASGGPYEQYF. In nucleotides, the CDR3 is TGTGCCAGCCGCCCTGCTAGCGGGGGGCCCTACGAGCAGTACTTC.

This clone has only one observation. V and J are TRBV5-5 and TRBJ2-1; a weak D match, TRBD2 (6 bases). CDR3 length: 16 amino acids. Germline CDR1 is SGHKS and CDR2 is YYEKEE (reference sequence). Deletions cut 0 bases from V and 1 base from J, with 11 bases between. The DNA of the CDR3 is TGTGCCAGCAGCTTGGATTCGGGGGTTTCCTACAATGAGCAGTTCTTC. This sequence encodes CASSLDSGVSYNEQFF.

The DNA for the CDR3 is TGTGCCAGCAGCCTGGACAGGGGGCGACCAATCTATGGCTACACCTTC. As protein: CASSLDRGRPIYGYTF. V gene TRBV11-2 combines with J gene TRBJ1-2, with 11 positions matching TRBD1. CDR1 is SGHAT and CDR2 is FQNNGV in the germline V gene. V was clipped by 5 bases and J by 4 bases; unmatched bases: 9. The CDR3 totals 16 residues. Complete variable domain (other parts from reference TRBV11-2 and TRBJ1-2): EAGVAQSPRYKIIEKRQSVAFWCNPISGHATLYWYQQILGQGPKLLIQFQNNGVVDDSQLPKDRFSAERLKGVDSTLKIQPAKLEDSAVYLCASSLDRGRPIYGYTFGSGTRLTVV.

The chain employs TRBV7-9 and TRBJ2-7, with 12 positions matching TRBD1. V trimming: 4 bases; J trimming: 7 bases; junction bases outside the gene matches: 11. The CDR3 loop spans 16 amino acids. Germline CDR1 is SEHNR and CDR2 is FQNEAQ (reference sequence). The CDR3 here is CASSSGEGQGAREQYF. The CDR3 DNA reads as TGTGCCAGCAGCTCCGGTGAGGGACAGGGGGCGCGGGAGCAGTACTTC.

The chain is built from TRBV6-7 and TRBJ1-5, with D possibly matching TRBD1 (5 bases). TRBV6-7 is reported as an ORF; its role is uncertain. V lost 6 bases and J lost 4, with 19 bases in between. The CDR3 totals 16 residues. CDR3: CASRRSGGVANQPQHF. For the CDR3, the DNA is TGTGCCAGCAGACGGTCGGGAGGGGTGGCGAATCAGCCCCAGCATTTT.

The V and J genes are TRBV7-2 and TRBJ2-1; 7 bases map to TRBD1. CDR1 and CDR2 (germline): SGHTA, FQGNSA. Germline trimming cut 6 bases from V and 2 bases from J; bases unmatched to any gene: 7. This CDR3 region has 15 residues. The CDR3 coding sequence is TGTGCCAGCAGGTCTGACAGGGCCGCCTACAATGAGCAGTTCTTC. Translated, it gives CASRSDRAAYNEQFF. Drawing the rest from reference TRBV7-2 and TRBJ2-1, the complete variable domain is GAGVSQSPSNKVTEKGKDVELRCDPISGHTALYWYRQSLGQGLEFLIYFQGNSAPDKSGLPSDRFSAERTGGSVSTLTIQRTQQEDSAVYLCASRSDRAAYNEQFFGPGTRLTVL.